These T cell receptor beta chains were read from a single sample in a study of shared T cell receptors in the human thymus. Data came from immunoSEQ multiplex PCR; TCRdb stores just in-frame clones and leaves some out. Here the sample spans some 640,000 clones, roughly 86% being singletons. These sequences were also reported in another study, on human thymus T cells.

The sequenced sample was thymocytes. These receptors originate from a boy under two years old with a congenital heart defect. Each CDR3 is given with its conserved first and last residue. D genes are given only for firm matches. Clone size is stated in some rows and not others, as once, few, many or a class when expanded.

d_gene: TRBD1; j_gene: TRBJ1-5; abundance: .; v_gene: TRBV4-1; CDR3aa: CASSQNPTGDWQPQHF; CDR3nt: TGCGCCAGCAGCCAAAATCCTACAGGGGACTGGCAGCCCCAGCATTTT
d_gene: .; j_gene: TRBJ2-2; abundance: once; v_gene: TRBV10-3; CDR3aa: CATGLPSTGELFF; CDR3nt: TGTGCCACCGGACTACCATCCACCGGGGAGCTGTTTTTT
d_gene: .; j_gene: TRBJ2-1; abundance: .; v_gene: TRBV4-3; CDR3aa: CASSQEPKPRYNEQFF; CDR3nt: TGCGCCAGCAGCCAAGAGCCTAAGCCCCGCTACAATGAGCAGTTCTTC
d_gene: .; j_gene: TRBJ2-3; abundance: .; v_gene: TRBV5-8; CDR3aa: CANLWSPKSFTDTQYF; CDR3nt: TGTGCCAATTTGTGGTCGCCTAAATCCTTCACAGATACGCAGTATTTT
d_gene: .; j_gene: TRBJ1-5; abundance: once; v_gene: TRBV10-3; CDR3aa: CAISESMVFRNQPQHF; CDR3nt: TGTGCCATCAGTGAGTCGATGGTCTTTCGGAATCAGCCCCAGCATTTT
d_gene: TRBD1; j_gene: TRBJ2-3; abundance: once; v_gene: TRBV30; CDR3aa: CAWTKEDRAGTDTQYF; CDR3nt: TGTGCCTGGACCAAGGAGGACAGGGCCGGCACAGATACGCAGTATTTT
d_gene: .; j_gene: TRBJ1-4; abundance: .; v_gene: TRBV2; CDR3aa: CASRDWAGTRDEKLFF; CDR3nt: TGTGCCAGCAGGGATTGGGCGGGAACGAGGGATGAAAAACTGTTTTTT
d_gene: TRBD2; j_gene: TRBJ2-3; abundance: .; v_gene: TRBV7-8; CDR3aa: CASSSGLAPDTQYF; CDR3nt: TGTGCCAGCAGCTCGGGACTAGCCCCAGATACGCAGTATTTT
d_gene: .; j_gene: TRBJ2-4; abundance: .; v_gene: TRBV6-4; CDR3aa: CASSDSTGSWYF; CDR3nt: TGTGCCAGCAGTGACTCGACGGGAAGTTGGTACTTC
d_gene: TRBD2; j_gene: TRBJ2-1; abundance: .; v_gene: TRBV6-1; CDR3aa: CASSQREFPINEQFF; CDR3nt: TGTGCCAGCTCCCAGCGGGAGTTCCCAATAAATGAGCAGTTCTTC
d_gene: .; j_gene: TRBJ2-5; abundance: .; v_gene: TRBV11-2; CDR3aa: CASSLDLPPGHQQETQYF; CDR3nt: TGTGCCAGCAGCTTAGATCTCCCACCGGGACACCAGCAGGAGACCCAGTACTTC
d_gene: .; j_gene: TRBJ1-2; abundance: .; v_gene: TRBV10-3; CDR3aa: CAISDGVNGYTF; CDR3nt: TGTGCCATCAGTGACGGGGTAAATGGCTACACCTTC
d_gene: TRBD1; j_gene: TRBJ1-5; abundance: .; v_gene: TRBV5-6; CDR3aa: CASSLGTATGINQPQHF; CDR3nt: TGTGCCAGCAGCTTGGGAACCGCGACAGGGATCAATCAGCCCCAGCATTTT
d_gene: TRBD2; j_gene: TRBJ2-1; abundance: .; v_gene: TRBV29-1; CDR3aa: CSAGTSGSGSYNEQFF; CDR3nt: TGCAGCGCAGGGACTAGCGGGAGTGGCTCCTACAATGAGCAGTTCTTC
d_gene: TRBD1; j_gene: TRBJ2-4; abundance: .; v_gene: TRBV12-5; CDR3aa: CASGAGGVVNIQYF; CDR3nt: TGTGCTAGTGGTGCAGGGGGTGTGGTGAACATTCAGTACTTC
d_gene: .; j_gene: TRBJ2-4; abundance: once; v_gene: TRBV15; CDR3aa: CATSGGLTAKNIQYF; CDR3nt: TGTGCCACCAGCGGCGGACTGACAGCCAAAAACATTCAGTACTTC
d_gene: TRBD1; j_gene: TRBJ1-6; abundance: .; v_gene: TRBV11-2; CDR3aa: CASSLIRTGSYNSPLHF; CDR3nt: TGTGCCAGCAGCCTCATAAGGACAGGGTCCTATAATTCACCCCTCCACTTT
d_gene: .; j_gene: TRBJ1-5; abundance: .; v_gene: TRBV10-3; CDR3aa: CAISEYHSQPQHF; CDR3nt: TGTGCCATCAGTGAGTATCACAGTCAGCCCCAGCATTTT
d_gene: .; j_gene: TRBJ1-1; abundance: .; v_gene: TRBV5-1; CDR3aa: CASSLPEAGGGTEAFF; CDR3nt: TGCGCCAGCAGCTTGCCAGAGGCGGGGGGAGGGACTGAAGCTTTCTTT
d_gene: TRBD1; j_gene: TRBJ2-5; abundance: few; v_gene: TRBV16; CDR3aa: CASSQESRQGYQETQYF; CDR3nt: TGTGCCAGCAGCCAAGAGTCGAGACAGGGGTACCAAGAGACCCAGTACTTC
d_gene: TRBD1; j_gene: TRBJ2-1; abundance: once; v_gene: TRBV7-6; CDR3aa: CASSPGTGRHEQFF; CDR3nt: TGTGCCAGCAGCCCCGGGACAGGGAGGCATGAGCAGTTCTTC
d_gene: .; j_gene: TRBJ2-1; abundance: .; v_gene: TRBV7-3; CDR3aa: CASSLIGDNEQFF; CDR3nt: TGTGCCAGCAGCTTAATAGGGGACAATGAGCAGTTCTTC
d_gene: .; j_gene: TRBJ1-6; abundance: .; v_gene: TRBV7-3; CDR3aa: CASSLKQGVCLPLHF; CDR3nt: TGTGCCAGCAGCTTAAAACAGGGTGTATGTCTACCCCTCCACTTT
d_gene: .; j_gene: TRBJ1-5; abundance: .; v_gene: TRBV19; CDR3aa: CASSIRGQPQHF; CDR3nt: TGTGCCAGTAGTATACGGGGTCAGCCCCAGCATTTT
d_gene: TRBD1; j_gene: TRBJ1-6; abundance: .; v_gene: TRBV7-2; CDR3aa: CASSGNRGNYNSPLHF; CDR3nt: TGTGCCAGCAGCGGGAACAGGGGAAACTATAATTCCCCCCTCCACTTT
d_gene: TRBD2; j_gene: TRBJ2-1; abundance: .; v_gene: TRBV5-1; CDR3aa: CASSSGLAGVNEQFF; CDR3nt: TGCGCCAGCAGCTCGGGACTAGCGGGAGTCAATGAGCAGTTCTTC
d_gene: TRBD1; j_gene: TRBJ1-4; abundance: .; v_gene: TRBV19; CDR3aa: CASSGRQGAMGEKLFF; CDR3nt: TGTGCCAGTAGTGGACGACAGGGGGCCATGGGGGAAAAACTGTTTTTT
d_gene: TRBD2; j_gene: TRBJ2-1; abundance: .; v_gene: TRBV9; CDR3aa: CASSAGGTHSYNEQFF; CDR3nt: TGTGCCAGCAGCGCGGGGGGAACCCACTCCTACAATGAGCAGTTCTTC
d_gene: TRBD1; j_gene: TRBJ1-6; abundance: .; v_gene: TRBV13; CDR3aa: CASSLGQGVSPLHF; CDR3nt: TGTGCCAGCAGTTTAGGACAGGGCGTTTCACCCCTCCACTTT
d_gene: .; j_gene: TRBJ1-1; abundance: .; v_gene: TRBV6-1; CDR3aa: CASSDLIQASTEAFF; CDR3nt: TGTGCCAGCAGTGACCTGATACAGGCGTCCACTGAAGCTTTCTTT
d_gene: .; j_gene: TRBJ2-5; abundance: .; v_gene: TRBV6-1; CDR3aa: CASTNWANQETQYF; CDR3nt: TGTGCCAGCACTAACTGGGCGAATCAAGAGACCCAGTACTTC
d_gene: TRBD2; j_gene: TRBJ2-5; abundance: .; v_gene: TRBV5-4; CDR3aa: CASGPLAGGKRTQYF; CDR3nt: TGTGCCAGCGGCCCCCTAGCGGGAGGCAAGAGGACCCAGTACTTC
d_gene: TRBD1; j_gene: TRBJ1-6; abundance: .; v_gene: TRBV4-2; CDR3aa: CASSQGLQGADSPLHF; CDR3nt: TGTGCCAGCAGCCAAGGGTTGCAGGGGGCCGATTCCCCCCTCCACTTT
d_gene: TRBD1; j_gene: TRBJ2-2; abundance: .; v_gene: TRBV12-5; CDR3aa: CASGQTDRSNTGELFF; CDR3nt: TGTGCTAGTGGCCAAACGGACAGGTCGAACACCGGGGAGCTGTTTTTT
d_gene: TRBD2; j_gene: TRBJ2-7; abundance: .; v_gene: TRBV28; CDR3aa: CASRSKVAGKAYEQYF; CDR3nt: TGTGCCAGCAGATCGAAAGTAGCGGGAAAGGCATACGAGCAGTACTTC
d_gene: TRBD2; j_gene: TRBJ2-1; abundance: .; v_gene: TRBV5-6; CDR3aa: CASSWPLAGSYNEQFF; CDR3nt: TGTGCCAGCAGCTGGCCCCTAGCGGGGTCGTACAATGAGCAGTTCTTC
d_gene: TRBD1; j_gene: TRBJ1-3; abundance: .; v_gene: TRBV25-1; CDR3aa: CASSTQGARGNTIYF; CDR3nt: TGTGCCAGCAGCACACAGGGGGCGCGTGGAAACACCATATATTTT
d_gene: TRBD1; j_gene: TRBJ1-1; abundance: .; v_gene: TRBV7-2; CDR3aa: CASSSGRTGGNTEAFF; CDR3nt: TGTGCCAGCAGCTCGGGGAGGACAGGCGGGAACACTGAAGCTTTCTTT
d_gene: .; j_gene: TRBJ1-2; abundance: .; v_gene: TRBV11-2; CDR3aa: CASSPLTGVLYTYTF; CDR3nt: TGTGCCAGCAGCCCGTTGACAGGAGTGCTCTATACCTACACCTTC
d_gene: TRBD2; j_gene: TRBJ2-5; abundance: .; v_gene: TRBV13; CDR3aa: CASSLPGTSGRETQYF; CDR3nt: TGTGCCAGCAGTCTACCCGGGACTAGCGGGAGAGAGACCCAGTACTTC
d_gene: TRBD1; j_gene: TRBJ1-6; abundance: .; v_gene: TRBV10-2; CDR3aa: CASRGDRINNSPLHF; CDR3nt: TGCGCCAGCAGGGGGGACAGGATCAATAATTCACCCCTCCACTTT
d_gene: TRBD1; j_gene: TRBJ1-2; abundance: .; v_gene: TRBV4-1; CDR3aa: CASSHETGEGSYGGYTF; CDR3nt: TGCGCCAGCAGCCACGAAACAGGGGAAGGGTCATACGGTGGCTACACCTTC
d_gene: .; j_gene: TRBJ2-3; abundance: .; v_gene: TRBV27; CDR3aa: CASSPRLVTDTQYF; CDR3nt: TGTGCCAGCAGTCCGAGACTAGTCACAGATACGCAGTATTTT
d_gene: TRBD1; j_gene: TRBJ2-4; abundance: .; v_gene: TRBV12-5; CDR3aa: CASGRGQGSGLAKNIQYF; CDR3nt: TGTGCTAGTGGTCGCGGACAGGGTAGTGGGCTAGCCAAAAACATTCAGTACTTC
d_gene: TRBD1; j_gene: TRBJ2-7; abundance: .; v_gene: TRBV9; CDR3aa: CASSVGPWDRIDEQYF; CDR3nt: TGTGCCAGCAGCGTCGGACCTTGGGACAGGATTGACGAGCAGTACTTC
d_gene: TRBD1; j_gene: TRBJ2-7; abundance: .; v_gene: TRBV5-6; CDR3aa: CASSVHDRDEQYF; CDR3nt: TGTGCCAGCAGCGTCCATGACAGGGACGAGCAGTACTTC
d_gene: TRBD1; j_gene: TRBJ2-7; abundance: .; v_gene: TRBV28; CDR3aa: CASSFPLGTATYEQYF; CDR3nt: TGTGCCAGCAGTTTCCCCTTAGGGACAGCTACCTACGAGCAGTACTTC
d_gene: .; j_gene: TRBJ1-1; abundance: .; v_gene: TRBV29-1; CDR3aa: CSVERSGGTEAFF; CDR3nt: TGCAGCGTAGAACGATCGGGGGGCACTGAAGCTTTCTTT
d_gene: TRBD2; j_gene: TRBJ2-3; abundance: .; v_gene: TRBV4-3; CDR3aa: CASSQWDKSVAGDELSTDTQYF; CDR3nt: TGCGCCAGCAGCCAGTGGGATAAGAGTGTAGCGGGAGACGAGTTAAGCACAGATACGCAGTATTTT